Listed here are 4 T cell receptor beta chains from one sample, sequenced in a study of a mutant IDH1 vaccine in newly diagnosed glioma. Regarding time point: week 23, last vaccination. What each vaccine dose contained was 300 ug of mutant IDH1 20-mer peptide, accompanied by topical imiquimod. TCRdb keeps only in-frame clones here, not all; method: immunoSEQ multiplex PCR. Of under 45,000 clones in the sample, about four fifths were seen once. No antigen is known for these receptors. The material sequenced was PBMCs, taken from a glioma patient whose treatment included an IDH1 peptide vaccine. The receptors derive from a woman between 18 and 29 years old with glioma. Some clones in this sample may be carry-over from other donors' samples.

This chain connects TRBV19 to TRBJ1-2; D may be TRBD1 (6 bases). The V end lost 5 bases, the J end lost 7 bases, and 14 bases lay between the germline ends. Germline V gene lookup returns CDR1 LNHDA and CDR2 SQIVND (reference sequence). CDR3 size: 13 residues. CDR3 residues: CASSVTGSGGYTF. The CDR3, as DNA: TGTGCCAGTAGTGTAACAGGGAGTGGTGGCTACACCTTC.

This clone has only one observation. The chain employs TRBV29-1 and TRBJ2-7, with 14 nucleotides matching TRBD2. Per the germline V gene, CDR1 is SQVTM and CDR2 is ANQGSEA. This CDR3 has 12 amino acids. The trim removed 7 bases at V and 7 bases at J, leaving 3 bases unmatched. CDR3 protein: CSGTSGRREQYF. CDR3 in DNA: TGCAGCGGGACTAGCGGGAGGAGGGAGCAGTACTTC.

This clone was recorded a few times. The rearrangement uses TRBV7-8 and TRBJ1-5; 7 nucleotides align to TRBD1. Looked up from germline, CDR1 is SGHVS and CDR2 is FQNEAQ. V trimming: 5 bases; J trimming: 5 bases; junction bases outside the gene matches: 9. The CDR3 runs to 15 residues. Here the CDR3 reads CASSAPTGDHQPQHF. The CDR3 nucleotides are TGTGCCAGCAGCGCCCCAACAGGGGATCATCAGCCCCAGCATTTT.

In nucleotides, the CDR3 is TGTGCCTCTCAGGGTAGACCTACTAATACTGAAGCTTTCTTT. Protein sequence: CASQGRPTNTEAFF. The rearrangement uses TRBV6-1 and TRBJ1-1; tentative D call: TRBD1 (5 bases). The V end was cut by 11 bases, the J end by 5 bases, with 21 bases between. This CDR3 has 14 residues. Germline lookup yields CDR1 MNHNS and CDR2 SASEGT.